One sample yielded the 22 T cell receptor beta chains listed below, sequenced in a study of T cell responses to AZD1222 COVID-19 vaccine. Profiled with immunoSEQ multiplex PCR; TCRdb holds only in-frame clones, not every one. Among about 160,000 clones, 75% to 95% were seen once, and the ten largest hold 3% to 3.5%. The source material was peripheral blood, sampled 28 days after the second AZD1222 dose. The receptors come from an adult who received the AZD1222 COVID-19 vaccine.

The gene calls are TRBV7-8 and TRBJ1-1, with D tentatively TRBD1 (5 bases). The CDR3 is made up of 13 amino acids. Germline V gene lookup returns CDR1 SGHVS and CDR2 FQNEAQ. V was trimmed by 0 bases and J by 7 bases, leaving 9 bases between them. CDR3 DNA: TGTGCCAGCAGCTTAGCGGGGGTTGGTGAAGCTTTCTTT. It codes for CASSLAGVGEAFF.

The V gene is TRBV29-1, the J gene TRBJ1-5; TRBD1 agrees at 9 bases. Per the germline V gene, CDR1 is SQVTM and CDR2 is ANQGSEA. V lost 4 bases to trimming and J lost 4 bases; unmatched junction nucleotides: 5. The CDR3 contains 14 residues. In nucleotides, the CDR3 is TGCAGCGTTGCAACCGGGACAGGGAATCAGCCCCAGCATTTT. Amino acid sequence: CSVATGTGNQPQHF.

CDR3 loop: CASSYRGGPKSYEQYF. The DNA for the CDR3 is TGTGCCAGCAGCTATAGGGGGGGACCAAAATCCTACGAGCAGTACTTC. J is TRBJ2-7 and V is TRBV11-2, with TRBD2 as a possible D gene (7 bases). V was pared by 4 bases and J by 1 base, with 17 bases between. The CDR3 runs 16 residues. CDR1 SGHAT and CDR2 FQNNGV come from the germline V gene.

The rearrangement uses TRBV29-1 and TRBJ2-1, with a weak D call TRBD2 (6 bases). CDR3 length equals 15 residues. Deletions cut 6 bases from V and 6 bases from J, with 21 bases between. The germline V gene encodes CDR1 SQVTM and CDR2 ANQGSEA. CDR3 coding DNA: TGCAGCGTCATCCGGGACTCCGACCTGTTCAATGAGCAGTTCTTC. This translates into CSVIRDSDLFNEQFF.

The chain is built from TRBV7-9 and TRBJ2-7, with D possibly TRBD2 on 5 matching bases. The V end was cut by 5 bases, the J end by 4 bases, with 6 bases between. CDR1 is SEHNR and CDR2 is FQNEAQ in the germline V gene (reference sequence). This CDR3 has 11 residues. CDR3 sequence: CASSRGYEQYF. As DNA, the CDR3 is TGTGCCAGCAGCCGGGGTTACGAGCAGTACTTC. Combining the CDR3 with reference TRBV7-9 and TRBJ2-7 gives the whole variable domain DTGVSQNPRHKITKRGQNVTFRCDPISEHNRLYWYRQTLGQGPEFLTYFQNEAQLEKSRLLSDRFSAERPKGSFSTLEIQRTEQGDSAMYLCASSRGYEQYFGPGTRLTVT.

The chain recombines TRBV14 with TRBJ2-2; D is undetermined. Trimming left V 7 bases short and J 1 base short, with 10 bases between. CDR1 is SGHDN and CDR2 is FVKESK in the germline V gene. This CDR3 has 14 amino acids. In nucleotides, the CDR3 is TGTGCCAGCAAGGATGGGTTGAACACCGGGGAGCTGTTTTTT. Protein sequence: CASKDGLNTGELFF.

The chain is built from TRBV7-9 and TRBJ1-3; TRBD1 aligns across 7 bases. Germline V gene lookup returns CDR1 SEHNR and CDR2 FQNEAQ (reference sequence). Unmatched junction bases numbered 6, after V lost 4 bases and J lost 0 bases. CDR3 length: 16 amino acids. The CDR3 reads CASSWGTESSGNTIYF. In DNA form, the CDR3 reads TGTGCCAGCAGCTGGGGGACAGAAAGCTCTGGAAACACCATATATTTT. The variable domain in full, completed from reference TRBV7-9 and TRBJ1-3, reads DTGVSQNPRHKITKRGQNVTFRCDPISEHNRLYWYRQTLGQGPEFLTYFQNEAQLEKSRLLSDRFSAERPKGSFSTLEIQRTEQGDSAMYLCASSWGTESSGNTIYFGEGSWLTVV.

The CDR3 loop reads CASSEGQGRNQPQHF. The CDR3 DNA follows: TGTGCCAGTAGCGAGGGACAGGGGAGGAATCAGCCCCAGCATTTT. This chain joins TRBV19 and TRBJ1-5; 10 nucleotides match TRBD1. Trimming removed 6 bases from V and 4 bases from J; junction bases left unmatched: 6. Germline CDR1 reads LNHDA; CDR2 reads SQIVND (reference sequence). The CDR3 spans 15 residues.

The chain couples TRBV9 to TRBJ2-5; possibly TRBD2 for D (7 bases). V shed 5 bases and J shed 5 bases, with 19 bases lying between them. The CDR3 is 15 amino acids. CDR1 is SGDLS, CDR2 YYNGEE, per germline. CDR3 sequence reads: CASSREGGVGETQYF. CDR3 nucleotide sequence: TGTGCCAGCAGTCGCGAGGGGGGGGTCGGTGAGACCCAGTACTTC.

J is TRBJ1-5 and V is TRBV6-5; TRBD1 matches at 10 bases. The trim removed 5 bases at V and 6 bases at J, leaving 7 bases unmatched. The length of the CDR3 is 15 residues. Germline values: CDR1 MNHEY, CDR2 SVGAGI. CDR3 region: CASSKTGGAGQPQHF. CDR3 bases: TGTGCCAGCAGTAAGACAGGGGGCGCAGGTCAGCCCCAGCATTTT.

The chain carries TRBV5-5 and TRBJ1-1, with D unclear. Trimming stripped 1 base from V and 1 base from J, with 8 bases between. CDR3 size: 14 residues. Germline V CDR1 and CDR2: SGHKS, YYEKEE (reference sequence). The CDR3 nucleotides read TGTGCCAGCAGCTTGTCAGGTCAGAACACTGAAGCTTTCTTT. It yields the protein CASSLSGQNTEAFF.

The chain is built from TRBV25-1 and TRBJ2-1; D might be TRBD1 (5 bases). With 6 bases removed from V and 8 bases from J, the gap between germline ends came to 8 bases. Germline loops: CDR1 MGHDK, CDR2 SYGVNS. This CDR3 has 11 amino acids. The CDR3 sequence is CASRSGYEQFF. The CDR3 nucleotides are TGTGCCAGCAGATCAGGGTATGAGCAGTTCTTC.

This clone was observed once. This chain joins TRBV18 and TRBJ2-1; 9 bases match TRBD2. The CDR3 runs to 15 residues. J was trimmed by 9 bases and V by 2 bases; bases with no gene match: 8. Germline assignment: CDR1 KGHSH and CDR2 LQKENI. The CDR3 DNA follows: TGTGCCAGCTCACCAGAGATAGCGGGAGATCCTGAGCAGTTCTTC. Protein sequence: CASSPEIAGDPEQFF.

V is TRBV19 and J is TRBJ1-4, with D maybe TRBD1 (5 bases). V dropped 5 bases and J dropped 7 bases, with 14 bases sitting between them. CDR1 and CDR2 from the germline V gene are LNHDA and SQIVND (reference sequence). This CDR3 comprises 14 residues. The CDR3 DNA reads as TGTGCCAGTAGTTCGAGGACACTCGGTGAAAAACTGTTTTTT. Protein sequence: CASSSRTLGEKLFF.

The chain combines TRBV21-1 with TRBJ1-5. TRBV21-1 is described as a pseudogene. The length of the CDR3 is 17 residues. CDR3 bases: TGTGCCAGCGAAAAGGGAAGGATAGTTTATAGCAATCAGCCCCAGCATTTT. Protein sequence: CASEKGRIVYSNQPQHF.

This chain uses TRBV6-2 or TRBV6-3 with TRBJ1-3; TRBD1 agrees at 7 bases. The CDR3 runs to 14 residues. After removal of 5 bases from V and 0 bases from J, the junction contained 1 base not matched to a gene. The germline V gene has CDR1 MNHEY and CDR2 SVGEGT. For the CDR3, the DNA is TGTGCCAGCAGTGGGACAGCCTCTGGAAACACCATATATTTT. Its protein product is CASSGTASGNTIYF.

The rearrangement links TRBV21-1 to TRBJ2-7; the table names TRBD2, a call not compared with the DNA. TRBV21-1 is listed as a pseudogene. The CDR3 spans 15 residues. The CDR3 sequence: CASSKGSGSSNEQYF. The CDR3 DNA follows: TGTGCCAGCAGCAAAGGGAGCGGGAGTAGCAACGAGCAGTACTTC.

The chain links TRBV3-1 (or the pseudogene TRBV3-2) to TRBJ1-4; unclear D gene. V was pared by 4 bases and J by 6 bases, with 15 bases between. Looked up from germline, CDR1 is LGHDT and CDR2 is YNNKEL (reference sequence). CDR3 length: 15 residues. CDR3 sequence (DNA): TGTGCCAGCAGCCCCGGTCGAGGGCGATATGAAAAACTGTTTTTT. The encoded protein is CASSPGRGRYEKLFF.

The rearrangement links TRBV5-4 to TRBJ1-6; TRBD1 aligns across 9 bases. CDR3 size: 15 residues. The V and J ends lost 3 bases and 13 bases, in that order; junction bases with no gene match: 11. Germline V CDR1 and CDR2: SGHNT, YYREEE (reference sequence). The chain's CDR3 is CASSWGSGQGYPLHF. In DNA, the CDR3 is TGTGCCAGCAGCTGGGGGTCGGGACAGGGTTACCCCCTCCACTTT.

This chain links TRBV5-1 with TRBJ2-7; no reliable D call. The germline gives CDR1 SGHRS, CDR2 YFSETQ. Deletions cut 0 bases from V and 1 base from J, with 8 bases between. CDR3 length equals 14 residues. The CDR3 region is CASSLVVDSYEQYF. CDR3 bases: TGCGCCAGCAGCTTGGTAGTAGATTCCTACGAGCAGTACTTC.

This clone appeared once. The chain couples TRBV2 to TRBJ2-2; 8 bases match TRBD2. V lost 7 bases and J lost 6; bases outside the gene matches: 7. Germline V gene data show CDR1 as SNHLY and CDR2 as FYNNEI. This CDR3 region has 14 residues. In DNA form, the CDR3 reads TGTGCCAGCACCGGGGGACTAGTACCCGGGGAGCTGTTTTTT. It specifies CASTGGLVPGELFF.

The V gene is TRBV3-1 (or the pseudogene TRBV3-2), the J gene TRBJ1-5, with TRBD1 as a possible D gene (6 bases). Germline V lookup: CDR1 LGHDT, CDR2 YNNKEL (reference sequence). Trimming took off 4 bases at V and 6 bases at J, with 10 bases between the two ends. The CDR3 is 13 residues long. CDR3 DNA: TGTGCCAGCAGCCTGAAGGGGGGTCAGCCCCAGCATTTT. This sequence encodes CASSLKGGQPQHF.